The clone carrying this T cell receptor beta chain has a handful of counts. The antigen is undetermined. Only in-frame clones appear in the TCRdb table, and some are missing; sequencing was by immunoSEQ multiplex PCR. Of around 67,000 clones in the sample, 75% to 90% were seen once. These data come from a study of OX40 agonist ivuxolimab in advanced cancers. Turning to the study itself: Melanoma, hepatocellular carcinoma, head and neck or renal cell cancer occurred in dose-escalation patients. Prior therapy, whether anti-PD-1, anti-PD-L1 or anti-CTLA-4, was allowed, and about 40% had some.

Germline assignment: CDR1 MNHEY and CDR2 SVGAGI. The CDR3 covers 13 residues. V lost 5 bases, J lost 4 bases, and 9 bases lay in between. Study-wide points: There was clonal expansion of CD4+ and CD8+ blood T cells by week 6 at 0.1 to 3.0 mg/kg. CD8+ T cells (on average) carried more expanded clones than CD4+ T cells.

This TCR came from an adult with an advanced solid tumor such as melanoma, head and neck, liver or kidney cancer. The chain has TRBV6-5 and TRBJ1-5; the D gene is possibly TRBD1 (5 bases). Here the sequenced sample was CD4+ or CD8+ T cells sorted from blood, taken in a trial of the OX40 agonist ivuxolimab. The CDR3 loop is CASSRDPNQPQHF. In nucleotides, the CDR3 is TGTGCCAGCAGTCGGGACCCTAATCAGCCCCAGCATTTT.